This entry features one TCR beta chain sequence. Study processing details: Reference gene primer amplification yielded estimated nucleated cell counts. Produced via immunoSEQ multiplex PCR; TCRdb's table is partial and in-frame only. That table is the source of V, J and clone size, and D and trimming were worked out from the DNA. Of 300,000 to 350,000 clones listed, around 90% are singletons. Germline V gene data show CDR1 as SGHVS and CDR2 as FNYEAQ. This CDR3 has 15 residues. Trimming pared 2 bases from V and 5 bases from J, leaving 14 bases between. This specimen belongs to a study of blood T cell repertoires in COVID-19. In the study overall: Whether acute or convalescent, the COVID-19 samples came from the United States, Italy and Spain.

The clonotype was recovered from a woman aged 25 to 39 with COVID-19, enrolled during active disease. Sequencing was performed on peripheral blood. V usage is TRBV7-6 and J usage is TRBJ2-3, with TRBD2 as a possible D gene (6 bases). The CDR3 nucleotides read TGTGCCAGCAGCTTAATGGGACGCGGGGAAGATACGCAGTATTTT. It is translated as CASSLMGRGEDTQYF.